Each of the 17 T cell receptor beta chains below was sequenced from the same sample in a study of control samples from healthy donors and cancer patients. Sequencing used immunoSEQ multiplex PCR; TCRdb keeps in-frame clones, though not all of them. The data contain fewer than 500,000 clones, approximately 90% of them singletons. Sequenced sample: PBMCs. The receptors come from a man between 35 and 55 years old with head and neck cancer.

This clone was observed once. This chain joins TRBV28 and TRBJ1-4; no definite D call. The CDR3 spans 14 residues. The V end lost 3 bases, the J end lost 0 bases, and 5 bases lay between the germline ends. Germline V gene data show CDR1 as MDHEN and CDR2 as SYDVKM. CDR3 loop: CASSFFPTNEKLFF. In DNA form, the CDR3 reads TGTGCCAGCAGTTTTTTTCCAACTAATGAAAAACTGTTTTTT.

As for this clone: Different DNA sequences within this sample yield the same CDR3. The genes are TRBV6-1 and TRBJ2-1; D is possibly TRBD1 or TRBD2 (5 bases each). The CDR3 has 15 residues. V lost 0 bases and J lost 0, with 6 bases in between. From germline, CDR1 is MNHNS and CDR2 SASEGT. The CDR3 region is CASSEAGGSYNEQFF. Here the CDR3 DNA reads TGTGCCAGCAGTGAAGCTGGGGGCTCCTACAATGAGCAGTTCTTC.

V and J are TRBV27 and TRBJ2-7, with D possibly matching TRBD2 (6 bases). Trimming cost V 5 bases and J 3 bases, with 17 bases left between them. This CDR3 is built from 15 residues. The germline V gene has CDR1 MNHEY and CDR2 SMNVEV (reference sequence). The CDR3 sequence is CASSPRGRNLYEQYF. CDR3 in DNA: TGTGCCAGCAGTCCGCGGGGACGGAACCTCTACGAGCAGTACTTC.

The V and J genes are TRBV9 and TRBJ1-6; TRBD1 aligns across 10 bases. CDR1 is SGDLS, CDR2 YYNGEE, per germline. V was clipped by 2 bases and J by 7 bases; unmatched bases: 3. The CDR3 loop spans 15 amino acids. This CDR3 reads CASSVGQGSNSPLHF. In DNA form, the CDR3 reads TGTGCCAGCAGCGTGGGACAGGGGTCAAATTCACCCCTCCACTTT.

This chain connects TRBV14 to TRBJ2-1, with D hard to call. CDR3 size: 13 residues. Trimming cost V 4 bases and J 7 bases, with 11 bases left between them. The germline V gene encodes CDR1 SGHDN and CDR2 FVKESK. As DNA, the CDR3 is TGTGCCAGCAGCCCTAAATTAAAGAATGAGCAGTTCTTC. Translating it yields CASSPKLKNEQFF.

The chain employs TRBV6-5 and TRBJ2-7; D is unresolved. The CDR3 contains 15 residues. The germline gives CDR1 MNHEY, CDR2 SVGAGI. The V gene lost 6 bases and the J gene lost 2 bases, with 17 bases spanning the gap. Here the CDR3 DNA reads TGTGCCAGCAGGATTAATCGCGAGACCACCTACGAGCAGTACTTC. Translating it yields CASRINRETTYEQYF.

This clone was detected only a few times. V usage is TRBV5-1 and J usage is TRBJ2-7, with D possibly matching TRBD2 (6 bases). The length of the CDR3 is 15 residues. Germline V lookup: CDR1 SGHRS, CDR2 YFSETQ. V was shortened by 4 bases and J by 6 bases, with 20 bases between the two germline ends. The CDR3 nucleotides are TGCGCCAGCAGCCCGGGACTCCGAGGGACCTCCGAGCAGTACTTC. This codes for CASSPGLRGTSEQYF.

The V gene is TRBV20-1, the J gene TRBJ2-7; D uncertain. In germline, CDR1 is DFQATT, CDR2 SNEGSKA (reference sequence). The CDR3 sequence is 11 residues long. The V end lost 6 bases, the J end lost 1 base, and 7 bases lay between the germline ends. The CDR3: CSAEDSYEQYF. As DNA, the CDR3 is TGCAGTGCCGAGGATTCCTACGAGCAGTACTTC.

The chain recombines TRBV29-1 with TRBJ2-7; TRBD1 is a possible D gene (6 bases). The germline CDR1 and CDR2 sequences are SQVTM and ANQGSEA. The CDR3 is 14 amino acids. Trimming pared 1 base from V and 7 bases from J, leaving 17 bases between. CDR3 bases: TGCAGCGTTGAAGTAGGCAGGCGAGGGGGTGAGCAGTACTTC. Translation gives CSVEVGRRGGEQYF.

J is TRBJ2-2 and V is TRBV24-1; 8 positions match TRBD1. Losses at the gene ends were 3 bases for V and 4 bases for J; bases not matched to a gene: 3. The CDR3 is made up of 15 amino acids. Looked up from germline, CDR1 is KGHDR and CDR2 is SFDVKD. The CDR3 protein is CATSDRTGPTGELFF. CDR3 DNA sequence: TGTGCCACCAGTGATAGGACAGGGCCCACCGGGGAGCTGTTTTTT.

The chain carries TRBV29-1 and TRBJ2-3, with 9 bases identical to TRBD2. CDR3 length: 13 residues. CDR1 is SQVTM, CDR2 ANQGSEA, per germline. The ends lost 8 bases at V and 3 bases at J; junction bases unmatched: 6. CDR3: CSTWTSATDTQYF. The CDR3 bases are TGCAGCACATGGACTAGCGCGACAGATACGCAGTATTTT.

The V and J genes are TRBV5-4 and TRBJ1-1; a possible D gene is TRBD1 (6 bases). Trimming took 0 bases from V and 6 from J, leaving 18 bases between them. CDR1 is SGHNT and CDR2 is YYREEE in the germline V gene (reference sequence). The CDR3 loop spans 16 amino acids. The CDR3: CASSLVASSGVAEAFF. The CDR3 nucleotides are TGTGCCAGCAGCTTGGTAGCGTCGTCAGGGGTCGCTGAAGCTTTCTTT.

This chain joins TRBV7-3 and TRBJ1-3, with TRBD1 as a possible D gene (5 bases). Germline V gives CDR1 SGHTA, CDR2 FQGTGA. CDR3 length equals 15 residues. The V gene lost 0 bases and the J gene lost 2 bases, with 8 bases spanning the gap. The CDR3 loop reads CASSLTSGPGNTIYF. The CDR3 DNA reads TGTGCCAGCAGCTTAACGTCGGGACCTGGAAACACCATATATTTT.

The V gene is TRBV6-6, the J gene TRBJ2-7; 9 bases agree with TRBD1. Trimming cost V 5 bases and J 7 bases; bases outside gene matches: 6. The CDR3 covers 13 residues. Per the germline V gene, CDR1 is MNHNY and CDR2 is SVGAGI (reference sequence). The CDR3: CASSPGTGREQYF. The CDR3 bases are TGTGCCAGCAGTCCCGGGACAGGGAGAGAGCAGTACTTC.

The V call is TRBV10-3, the J call TRBJ2-2, with a weak D call TRBD2 (6 bases). The CDR3 contains 14 residues. From germline, CDR1 is ENHRY and CDR2 SYGVKD. V gave up 6 bases and J gave up 4 bases, with 12 bases separating them. The CDR3 nucleotides read TGTGCCATCAGCGGGGGTGAGAGCACCGGGGAGCTGTTTTTT. This encodes CAISGGESTGELFF.

The CDR3 spells CASSLSGTDGYTF. DNA for the CDR3: TGTGCCAGCAGCTTATCAGGGACAGATGGCTACACCTTC. This chain joins TRBV7-8 and TRBJ1-2; 7 bases match TRBD1. V lost 2 bases, J lost 6 bases, and 3 bases stayed unmatched. The CDR3 is 13 amino acids. CDR1 SGHVS and CDR2 FQNEAQ come from the germline V gene.

The CDR3 DNA follows: TGCGCCAGCAGCCAAGGAACCCGCGGGACAGGGGCGAACACTGAAGCTTTCTTT. It codes for CASSQGTRGTGANTEAFF. This chain connects TRBV4-3 to TRBJ1-1, with 10 bases aligning to TRBD1. V shed 1 base and J 1 base; nucleotides not matched to a gene: 9. The CDR3 contains 18 residues. CDR1 is LGHNA and CDR2 is YSLEER in the germline V gene.